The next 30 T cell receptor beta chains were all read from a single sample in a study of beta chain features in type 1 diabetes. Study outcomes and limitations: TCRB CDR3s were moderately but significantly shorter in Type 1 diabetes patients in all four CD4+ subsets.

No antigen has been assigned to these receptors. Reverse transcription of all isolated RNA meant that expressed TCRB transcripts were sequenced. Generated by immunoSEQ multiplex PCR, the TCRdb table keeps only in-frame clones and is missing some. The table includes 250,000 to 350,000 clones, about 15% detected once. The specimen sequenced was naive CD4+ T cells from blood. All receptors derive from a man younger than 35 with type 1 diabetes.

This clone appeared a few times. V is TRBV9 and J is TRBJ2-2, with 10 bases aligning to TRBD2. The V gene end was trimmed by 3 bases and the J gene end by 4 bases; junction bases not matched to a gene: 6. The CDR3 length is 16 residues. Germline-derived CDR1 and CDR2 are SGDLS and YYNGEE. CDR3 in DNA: TGTGCCAGCAGCGCTACTAGCGGGACATCCACCGGGGAGCTGTTTTTT. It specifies CASSATSGTSTGELFF.

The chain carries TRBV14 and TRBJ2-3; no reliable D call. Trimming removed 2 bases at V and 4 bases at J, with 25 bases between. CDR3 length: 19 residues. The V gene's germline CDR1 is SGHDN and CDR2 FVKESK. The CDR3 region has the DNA TGTGCCAGCAGCCAATCATTCCGAGCAACCGTTAACTCGCCAGATACGCAGTATTTT. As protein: CASSQSFRATVNSPDTQYF.

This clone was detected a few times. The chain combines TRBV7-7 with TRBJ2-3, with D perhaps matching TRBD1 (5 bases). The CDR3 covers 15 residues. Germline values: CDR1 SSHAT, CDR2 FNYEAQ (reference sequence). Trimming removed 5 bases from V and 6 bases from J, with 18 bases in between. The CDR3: CASSRTGAQLDTQYF. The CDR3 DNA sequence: TGTGCCAGCAGCCGTACTGGGGCTCAGTTGGATACGCAGTATTTT.

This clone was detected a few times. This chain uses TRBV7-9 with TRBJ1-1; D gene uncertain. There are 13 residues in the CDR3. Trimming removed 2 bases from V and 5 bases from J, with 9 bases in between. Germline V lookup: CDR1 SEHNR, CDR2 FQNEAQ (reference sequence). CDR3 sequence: CASSLSAGTEAFF. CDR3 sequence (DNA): TGTGCCAGCAGCTTATCGGCCGGGACTGAAGCTTTCTTT.

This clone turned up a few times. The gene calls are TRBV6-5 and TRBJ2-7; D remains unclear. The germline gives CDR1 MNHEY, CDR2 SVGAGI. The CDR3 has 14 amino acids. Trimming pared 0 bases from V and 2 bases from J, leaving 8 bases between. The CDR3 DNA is TGTGCCAGCAGTTACTCGAGCACCACCTACGAGCAGTACTTC. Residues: CASSYSSTTYEQYF.

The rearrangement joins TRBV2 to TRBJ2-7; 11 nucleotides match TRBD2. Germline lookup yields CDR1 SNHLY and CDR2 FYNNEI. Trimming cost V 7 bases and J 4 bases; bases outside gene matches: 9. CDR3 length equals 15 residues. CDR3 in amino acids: CASKGLAGGLYEQYF. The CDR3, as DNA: TGTGCCAGCAAGGGCCTAGCGGGAGGACTGTACGAGCAGTACTTC.

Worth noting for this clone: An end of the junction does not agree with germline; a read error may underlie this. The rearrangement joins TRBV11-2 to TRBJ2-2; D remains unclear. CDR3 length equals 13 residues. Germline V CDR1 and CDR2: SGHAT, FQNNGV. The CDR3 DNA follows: TGTGCCAGCAGCTCTTACGACACCGGTGAGCTGTTTTTT. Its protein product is CASSSYDTGELFF.

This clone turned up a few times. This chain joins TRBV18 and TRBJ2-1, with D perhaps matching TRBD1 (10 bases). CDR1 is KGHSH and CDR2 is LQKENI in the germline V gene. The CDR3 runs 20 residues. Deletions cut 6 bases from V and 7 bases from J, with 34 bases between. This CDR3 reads CASSPNAGTGEFAGGNEQFF. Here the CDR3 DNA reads TGTGCCAGCTCCCCTAATGCCGGGACAGGGGAGTTCGCGGGAGGGAATGAGCAGTTCTTC.

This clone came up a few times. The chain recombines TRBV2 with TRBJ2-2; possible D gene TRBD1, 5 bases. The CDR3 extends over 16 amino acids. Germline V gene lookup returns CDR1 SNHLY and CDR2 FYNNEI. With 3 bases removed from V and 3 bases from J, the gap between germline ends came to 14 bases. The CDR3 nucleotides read TGTGCCAGCAGTGAGAACAGGTTTCGTTACACCGGGGAGCTGTTTTTT. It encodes CASSENRFRYTGELFF.

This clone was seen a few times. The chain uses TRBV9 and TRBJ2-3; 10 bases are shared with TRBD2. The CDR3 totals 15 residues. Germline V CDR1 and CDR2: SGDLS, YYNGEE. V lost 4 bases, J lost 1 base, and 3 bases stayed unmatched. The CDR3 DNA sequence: TGTGCCAGCAGCAGAACTAGCGGGGGCACAGATACGCAGTATTTT. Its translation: CASSRTSGGTDTQYF.

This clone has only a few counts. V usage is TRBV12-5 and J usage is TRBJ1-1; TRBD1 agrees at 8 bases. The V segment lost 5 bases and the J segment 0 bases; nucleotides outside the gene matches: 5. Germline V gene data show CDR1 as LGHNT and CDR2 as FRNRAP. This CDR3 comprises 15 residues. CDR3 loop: CASGKRQGMNTEAFF. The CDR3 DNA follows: TGTGCTAGTGGTAAACGACAGGGGATGAACACTGAAGCTTTCTTT.

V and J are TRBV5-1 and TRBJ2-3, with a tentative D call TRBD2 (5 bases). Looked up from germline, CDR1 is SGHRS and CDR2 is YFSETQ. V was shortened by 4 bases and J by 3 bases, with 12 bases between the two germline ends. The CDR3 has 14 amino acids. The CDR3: CASSARRGTDTQYF. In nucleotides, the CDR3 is TGCGCCAGCAGCGCACGGAGAGGGACAGATACGCAGTATTTT. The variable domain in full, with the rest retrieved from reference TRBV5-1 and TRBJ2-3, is KAGVTQTPRYLIKTRGQQVTLSCSPISGHRSVSWYQQTPGQGLQFLFEYFSETQRNKGNFPGRFSGRQFSNSRSEMNVSTLELGDSALYLCASSARRGTDTQYFGPGTRLTVL.

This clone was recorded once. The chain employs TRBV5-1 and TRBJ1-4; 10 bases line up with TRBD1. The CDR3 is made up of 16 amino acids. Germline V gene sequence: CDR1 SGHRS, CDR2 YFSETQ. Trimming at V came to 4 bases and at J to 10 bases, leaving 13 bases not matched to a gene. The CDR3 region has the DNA TGCGCCAGCAGCGCTTGGAGACAGGGGGCGGATGGAAAACTGTTTTTT. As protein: CASSAWRQGADGKLFF.

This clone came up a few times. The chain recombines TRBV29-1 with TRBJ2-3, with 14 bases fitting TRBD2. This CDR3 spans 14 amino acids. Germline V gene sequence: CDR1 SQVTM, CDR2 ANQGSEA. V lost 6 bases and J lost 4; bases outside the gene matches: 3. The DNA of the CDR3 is TGCAGCGTAGGGACTAGCGGGGGATCAGATACGCAGTATTTT. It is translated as CSVGTSGGSDTQYF.

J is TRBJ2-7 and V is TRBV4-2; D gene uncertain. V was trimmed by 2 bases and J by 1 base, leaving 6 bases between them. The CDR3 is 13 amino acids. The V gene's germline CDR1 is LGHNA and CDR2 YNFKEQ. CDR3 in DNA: TGTGCCAGCAGCCAAAGAGGTTCCTACGAGCAGTACTTC. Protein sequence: CASSQRGSYEQYF.

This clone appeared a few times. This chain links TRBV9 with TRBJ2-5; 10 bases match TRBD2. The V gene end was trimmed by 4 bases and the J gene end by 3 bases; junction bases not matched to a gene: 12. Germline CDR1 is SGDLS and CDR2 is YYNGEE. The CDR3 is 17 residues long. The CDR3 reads CASSYRASGRGKETQYF. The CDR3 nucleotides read TGTGCCAGCAGCTACCGAGCGAGCGGGAGGGGAAAAGAGACCCAGTACTTC.

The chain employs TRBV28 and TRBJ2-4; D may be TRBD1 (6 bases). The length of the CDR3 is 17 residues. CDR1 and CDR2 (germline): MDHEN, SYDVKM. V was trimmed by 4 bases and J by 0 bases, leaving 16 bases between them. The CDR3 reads CASSYHPTGLAKNIQYF. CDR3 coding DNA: TGTGCCAGCAGTTATCACCCGACAGGCCTAGCCAAAAACATTCAGTACTTC.

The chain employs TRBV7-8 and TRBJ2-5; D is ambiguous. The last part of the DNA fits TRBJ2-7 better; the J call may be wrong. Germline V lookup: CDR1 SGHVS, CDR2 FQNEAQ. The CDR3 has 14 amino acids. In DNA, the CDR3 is TGTGCCAGCAGCTTAGTCCGCAATGGTTACGAGCAGTACTTC. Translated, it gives CASSLVRNGYEQYF.

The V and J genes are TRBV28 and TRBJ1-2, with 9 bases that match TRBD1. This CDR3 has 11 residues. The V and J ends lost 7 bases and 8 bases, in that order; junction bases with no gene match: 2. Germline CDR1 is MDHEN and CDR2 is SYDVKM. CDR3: CASTTGGGYTF. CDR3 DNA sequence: TGTGCCAGCACCACAGGGGGCGGCTACACCTTC.

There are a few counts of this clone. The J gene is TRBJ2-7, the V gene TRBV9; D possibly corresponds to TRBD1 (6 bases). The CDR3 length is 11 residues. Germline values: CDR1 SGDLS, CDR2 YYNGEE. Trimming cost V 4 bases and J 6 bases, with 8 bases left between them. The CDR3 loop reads CASSSGVEQYF. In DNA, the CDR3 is TGTGCCAGCAGCTCAGGGGTCGAGCAGTACTTC.

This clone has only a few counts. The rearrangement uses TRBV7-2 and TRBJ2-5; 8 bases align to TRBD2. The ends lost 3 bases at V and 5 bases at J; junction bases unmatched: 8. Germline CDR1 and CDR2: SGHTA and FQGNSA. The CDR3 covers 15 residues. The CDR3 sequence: CASSFSGLASETQYF. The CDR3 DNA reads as TGTGCCAGCAGCTTCAGCGGACTAGCCTCGGAGACCCAGTACTTC.

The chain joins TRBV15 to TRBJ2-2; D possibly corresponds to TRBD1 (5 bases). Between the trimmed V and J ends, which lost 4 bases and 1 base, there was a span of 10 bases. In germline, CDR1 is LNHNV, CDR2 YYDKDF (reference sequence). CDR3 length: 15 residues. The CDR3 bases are TGTGCCACCAGCACAGGGTATAGGAACACCGGGGAGCTGTTTTTT. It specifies CATSTGYRNTGELFF.

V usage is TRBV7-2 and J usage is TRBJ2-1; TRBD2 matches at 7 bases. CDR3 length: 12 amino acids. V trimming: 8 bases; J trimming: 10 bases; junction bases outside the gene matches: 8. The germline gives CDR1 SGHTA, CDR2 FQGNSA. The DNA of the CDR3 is TGTGCCAGCGGCTCCCCGGGGGGAGAGCAGTTCTTC. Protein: CASGSPGGEQFF.

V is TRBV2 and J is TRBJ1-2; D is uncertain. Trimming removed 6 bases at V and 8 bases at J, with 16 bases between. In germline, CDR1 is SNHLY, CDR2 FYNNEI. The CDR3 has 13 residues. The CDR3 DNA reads TGTGCCAGCAGAAGGGTCGGGGTTTGGGGCTACACCTTC. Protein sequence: CASRRVGVWGYTF.

The CDR3 DNA reads TGTGCCAGCACTAATCCGGGACAGAGGGGTATCAACTATGGCTACACCTTC. This gives the protein CASTNPGQRGINYGYTF. V usage is TRBV7-2 and J usage is TRBJ1-2; 7 positions agree with TRBD1. The CDR3 length is 17 residues. The V gene's germline CDR1 is SGHTA and CDR2 FQGNSA. V gave up 7 bases and J gave up 2 bases; unmatched junction bases: 16.

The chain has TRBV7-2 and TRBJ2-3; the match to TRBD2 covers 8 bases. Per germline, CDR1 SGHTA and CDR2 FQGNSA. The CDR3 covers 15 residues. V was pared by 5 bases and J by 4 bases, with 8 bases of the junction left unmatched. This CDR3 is CASSRGAGVPDTQYF. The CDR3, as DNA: TGTGCCAGCAGCCGGGGAGCGGGAGTCCCAGATACGCAGTATTTT. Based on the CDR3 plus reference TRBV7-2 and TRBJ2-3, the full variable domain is GAGVSQSPSNKVTEKGKDVELRCDPISGHTALYWYRQSLGQGLEFLIYFQGNSAPDKSGLPSDRFSAERTGGSVSTLTIQRTQQEDSAVYLCASSRGAGVPDTQYFGPGTRLTVL.

The CDR3 DNA reads as TGTGCCAGCAGAACTACAGGGAAGGCTTTCTTT. It codes for CASRTTGKAFF. The chain uses TRBV7-8 and TRBJ1-1; TRBD1 might be the D (6 bases). Germline CDR1 SGHVS, CDR2 FQNEAQ. Trimming pared 6 bases from V and 11 bases from J, leaving 13 bases between. There are 11 residues in the CDR3.

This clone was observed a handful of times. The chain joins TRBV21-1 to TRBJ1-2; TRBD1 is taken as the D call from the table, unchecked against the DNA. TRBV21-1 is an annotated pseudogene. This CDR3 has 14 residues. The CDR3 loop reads CASSPGLQENGYTF. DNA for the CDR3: TGTGCCAGCAGCCCCGGTCTACAGGAAAATGGCTACACCTTC.

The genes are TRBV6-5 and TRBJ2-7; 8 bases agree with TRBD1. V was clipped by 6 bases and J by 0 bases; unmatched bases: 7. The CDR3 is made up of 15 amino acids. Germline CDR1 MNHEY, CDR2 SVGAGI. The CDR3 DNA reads TGTGCCAGCAGCCTCCGACAGGGGTACTCCTACGAGCAGTACTTC. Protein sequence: CASSLRQGYSYEQYF.

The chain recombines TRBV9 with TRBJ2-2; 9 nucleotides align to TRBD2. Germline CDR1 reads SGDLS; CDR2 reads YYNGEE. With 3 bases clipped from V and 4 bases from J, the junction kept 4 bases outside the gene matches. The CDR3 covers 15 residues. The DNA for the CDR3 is TGTGCCAGCAGCGCCGGGACTAGCATCACCGGGGAGCTGTTTTTT. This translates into CASSAGTSITGELFF.